A selection of T cell receptor beta chains follows, all from one sample in a study of T cell repertoires in cytomegalovirus infection. TCRdb reprocessed the reads via MiXCR and lists one record per CDR3 protein. The sample lists under 450,000 distinct CDR3 sequences; just under 35% were seen once. No antigen is known for these receptors. Specimen: cultured PBMCs, collected from culture after CMV antigen stimulation. Receptors originate from a human donor in good health (CMV status not recorded). Some clones in this sample may be carry-over from other donors' samples. The CDR3 runs from the conserved cysteine through the conserved F or W. A D gene is named only where the DNA matches it firmly. Not every row has a clone size; where given, it reads once, few, many or a size class.

v_gene,d_gene,j_gene,abundance,CDR3nt,CDR3aa
TRBV6-2/TRBV6-3,NA,TRBJ2-7,NA,TGTGCCAGCAGTCGGACGGACGGATCGTATCGCCACGAGCAGTACTTC,CASSRTDGSYRHEQYF
TRBV5-1,NA,TRBJ2-2,NA,TGCGCCACTACGCCTGGAGGGGCGAACACCGGGGAGCTGTTTTTT,CATTPGGANTGELFF
TRBV7-2,NA,TRBJ2-7,NA,TGTGCCAGCAGCTTAGGGAGTCGCTACGAGCAGTACTTC,CASSLGSRYEQYF
TRBV4-1,NA,TRBJ2-1,NA,TGCGCCAGCAGCCTAGACTACTCCACCTACAATGAGCAGTTCTTC,CASSLDYSTYNEQFF
TRBV11-3,TRBD1,TRBJ2-1,few,TGTGCCAGCAGCCCCCGGGACAGGAACTACAATGAGCAGTTCTTC,CASSPRDRNYNEQFF
TRBV28,TRBD1,TRBJ1-1,NA,TGTGCCAGCAGTTCAGCTGACAGGGCGACCAAAGCTTTCTTT,CASSSADRATKAFF
TRBV7-2,TRBD2,TRBJ2-1,NA,TGTGCCAGCAGCTTCCGACTAGCGGGGGACAATGAGCAGTTCTTC,CASSFRLAGDNEQFF
TRBV9,NA,TRBJ2-2,few,TGTGCCAGCAGAGATCTCCCCGACACCGGGGAGCTGTTTTTT,CASRDLPDTGELFF
TRBV4-1,TRBD2,TRBJ2-1,once,TGCGCCAGCAGCCAAGACAACCCTAGCGGGAGGGCCTGGGGTGTGGGAGAGCAGTTCTTC,CASSQDNPSGRAWGVGEQFF
TRBV7-2,NA,TRBJ2-1,few,TGTGCCAGCAGCCCTCCCCAGGGCTATGAGCAGTTCTTC,CASSPPQGYEQFF
TRBV29-1,NA,TRBJ1-2,NA,TGCAGCGTTGACAGGGGTTATGGCTACACCTTC,CSVDRGYGYTF
TRBV7-9,TRBD1,TRBJ2-3,NA,TGTGCCAGTAGCCCAGGGGGCGCCGCAGATACGCAGTATTTT,CASSPGGAADTQYF
TRBV6-5,NA,TRBJ2-3,NA,TGTGCCAGCAGTTACCGGGGTTCGCGAGATACGCAGTATTTT,CASSYRGSRDTQYF
TRBV7-2,TRBD2,TRBJ2-3,few,TGTGCCAGCATAGCGGGGGGTAGCACAGATACGCAGTATTTT,CASIAGGSTDTQYF
TRBV7-9,NA,TRBJ1-1,NA,TGTGCCAGCAGCCCCCATGGAGGGGCTTACACTGAAGCTTTCTTT,CASSPHGGAYTEAFF
TRBV20-1,TRBD2,TRBJ2-1,NA,TGCAGGGCAACTAGCGGGAGGCGAGATGAGCAGTTCTTC,CRATSGRRDEQFF
TRBV7-2,TRBD2,TRBJ2-3,many,TGTGCCAGCAGCTTAGAGGGGACTAGCGGGAAGGCAGATACGCAGTATTTT,CASSLEGTSGKADTQYF
TRBV7-6,NA,TRBJ2-2,NA,TGTGCCAGCAGCTCGACAGGGAGGCCCCGATACGTCACCGGGGAGCTGTTTTTT,CASSSTGRPRYVTGELFF
TRBV18,TRBD1,TRBJ2-1,few,TGTGCCAGCTCATTGTCCGGGACAGGGGGTCGGAATGAGCAGTTCTTC,CASSLSGTGGRNEQFF
TRBV12-3/TRBV12-4,NA,TRBJ2-4,NA,TGTGCCAGCAGTTTGTTGCAGGGGCAATTCCTTCTAGCCAAAAACATTCAGTACTTC,CASSLLQGQFLLAKNIQYF
TRBV27,NA,TRBJ2-6,NA,TGTGCCAGCAGTGGACAGATTAGGGGTCTCCTTGGGGCCAACGTCCTGACTTTC,CASSGQIRGLLGANVLTF
TRBV19,NA,TRBJ1-5,few,TGTGCCAGTAGATTACAGGGCCTGAGCAATCAGCCCCAGCATTTT,CASRLQGLSNQPQHF
TRBV20-1,NA,TRBJ1-1,NA,TGCAGTGCTAGACCTAGGGTTGATACTGAAGCTTTCTTT,CSARPRVDTEAFF
TRBV7-2,TRBD2,TRBJ2-4,many,TGTGCCAGCAGCTTAATACCCGGGACTAGCGTCTTACTAGCCAAAAACATTCAGTACTTC,CASSLIPGTSVLLAKNIQYF
TRBV7-3,NA,TRBJ2-6,many,TGTGCCAGCAGCTTTGCGGGTACTGGGGCCAACGTCCTGACTTTC,CASSFAGTGANVLTF
TRBV7-2,NA,TRBJ2-1,many,TGTGCCAGCAGCCCTCAAACGCGGCTTTTCTTC,CASSPQTRLFF
TRBV7-9,TRBD2,TRBJ2-5,few,TGTGCCAGCAGAAGTAGCGGGAGTCGAGAGACCCAGTACTTC,CASRSSGSRETQYF
TRBV7-2,NA,TRBJ1-1,many,TGTGCCAGCAGCTTCAGAAGGGGGGCTAGCATGAACACTGAAGCTTTCTTT,CASSFRRGASMNTEAFF
TRBV29-1,TRBD1,TRBJ1-1,NA,TGCAGCGTTTCCGGGGGACAGGGGGGAATGAACACTGAAGCTTTCTTT,CSVSGGQGGMNTEAFF
TRBV7-2,NA,TRBJ2-7,NA,TGTGCCATCAGCTTTGTGGAAACCTACGAGCAGTACTTC,CAISFVETYEQYF
TRBV7-9,TRBD2,TRBJ2-3,NA,TGTGCCAGCGTACCCGGGACTAGCGGGATAGATACGCAGTATTTT,CASVPGTSGIDTQYF
TRBV28,TRBD1,TRBJ1-2,few,TGTGCCAGCAGTCCAGACAGGGGGCTAAACTATGGCTACACCTTC,CASSPDRGLNYGYTF
TRBV19,NA,TRBJ1-1,few,TGTGCCAGTAGTAAACGGACGGTCCCGGAGAGCACTGAAGCTTTCTTT,CASSKRTVPESTEAFF
TRBV14,TRBD1,TRBJ2-1,NA,TGTGCCAGCAGCCAAAGACAGGGTGGTAATGAGCAGTTCTTC,CASSQRQGGNEQFF
TRBV11-2,TRBD2,TRBJ2-1,NA,TGTGCCAGCACCGGGACTAGCGGGATGAACAATGAGCAGTTCTTC,CASTGTSGMNNEQFF
TRBV2,NA,TRBJ1-2,few,TGTGCCAGCAGTGAATCGGGGTCGGCAGGGCGGCATGGCTACACCTTC,CASSESGSAGRHGYTF
TRBV11-3,TRBD2,TRBJ2-1,NA,TGTGCCAGCAGCTTAGGAGTCGGGAGGGCCCCTAATGAGCAGTTCTTC,CASSLGVGRAPNEQFF
TRBV4-2,TRBD2,TRBJ2-7,few,TGTGCCAGCAGCCAAGCAAGTTTAGCGGGAGGGCACGAGCAGTACTTC,CASSQASLAGGHEQYF
TRBV29-1,NA,TRBJ1-2,NA,TGCAGCGCTAGCTCATTGAAAGATGGCTACACCTTC,CSASSLKDGYTF
TRBV20-1,TRBD2,TRBJ2-3,NA,TGCAGTGCTAGGGAGCGGGAGACCTCCACAGATACGCAGTATTTT,CSARERETSTDTQYF